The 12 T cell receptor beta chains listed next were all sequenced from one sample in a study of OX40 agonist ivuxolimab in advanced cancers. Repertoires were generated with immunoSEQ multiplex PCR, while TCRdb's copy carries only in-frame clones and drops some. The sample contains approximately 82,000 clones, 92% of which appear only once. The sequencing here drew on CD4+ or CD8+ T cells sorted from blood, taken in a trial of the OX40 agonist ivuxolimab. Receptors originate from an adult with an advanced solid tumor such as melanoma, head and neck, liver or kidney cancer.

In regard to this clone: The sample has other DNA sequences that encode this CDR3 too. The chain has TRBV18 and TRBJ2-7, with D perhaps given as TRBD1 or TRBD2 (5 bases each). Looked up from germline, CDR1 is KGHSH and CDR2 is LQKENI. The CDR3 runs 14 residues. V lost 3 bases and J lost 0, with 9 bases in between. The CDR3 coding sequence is TGTGCCAGCTCACCCGATGGGGGCTCCTACGAGCAGTACTTC. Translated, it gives CASSPDGGSYEQYF.

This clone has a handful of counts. DNA of the CDR3: TGCAGCGTTGAAGATCTGAGACGGGAAGCTTTCTTT. As protein: CSVEDLRREAFF. This chain connects TRBV29-1 to TRBJ1-1; D not certain. The CDR3 runs 12 residues. CDR1 and CDR2 from the germline V gene are SQVTM and ANQGSEA. Deletions cut 0 bases from V and 8 bases from J, with 10 bases between.

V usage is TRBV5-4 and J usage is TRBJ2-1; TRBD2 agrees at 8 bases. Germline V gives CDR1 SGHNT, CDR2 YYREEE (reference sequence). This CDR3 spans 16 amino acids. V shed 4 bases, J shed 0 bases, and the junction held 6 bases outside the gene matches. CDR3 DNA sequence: TGTGCCAGCAGCCCGGGCGGGGGGCCCTCCTACAATGAGCAGTTCTTC. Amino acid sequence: CASSPGGGPSYNEQFF.

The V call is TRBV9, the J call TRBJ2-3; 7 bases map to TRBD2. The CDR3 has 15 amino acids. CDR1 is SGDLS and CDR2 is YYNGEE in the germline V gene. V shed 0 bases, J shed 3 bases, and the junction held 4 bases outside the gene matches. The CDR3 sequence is CASSVASGKTDTQYF. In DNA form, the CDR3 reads TGTGCCAGCAGCGTAGCTAGCGGAAAAACAGATACGCAGTATTTT.

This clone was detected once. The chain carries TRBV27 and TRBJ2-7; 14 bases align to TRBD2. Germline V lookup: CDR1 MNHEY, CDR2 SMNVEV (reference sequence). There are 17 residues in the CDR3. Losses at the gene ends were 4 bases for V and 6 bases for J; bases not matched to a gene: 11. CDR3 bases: TGTGCCAGCAGTTCCGGGACTAGCGGGAGCGTGAAGGGCGAGCAGTACTTC. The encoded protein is CASSSGTSGSVKGEQYF.

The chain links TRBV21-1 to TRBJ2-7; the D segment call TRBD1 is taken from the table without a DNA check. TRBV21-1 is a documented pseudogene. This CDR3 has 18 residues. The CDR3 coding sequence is TGTGCCAGCAGCAAAGAGGGGGGACAGGGGTTGGGCTCCTACGAGCAGTACTTC. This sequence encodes CASSKEGGQGLGSYEQYF.

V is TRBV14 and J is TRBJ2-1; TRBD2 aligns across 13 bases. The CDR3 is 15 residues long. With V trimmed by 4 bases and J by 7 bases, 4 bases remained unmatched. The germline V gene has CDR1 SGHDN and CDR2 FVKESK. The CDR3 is CASSLTSGGANEQFF. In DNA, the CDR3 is TGTGCCAGCAGCCTAACTAGCGGGGGGGCGAATGAGCAGTTCTTC.

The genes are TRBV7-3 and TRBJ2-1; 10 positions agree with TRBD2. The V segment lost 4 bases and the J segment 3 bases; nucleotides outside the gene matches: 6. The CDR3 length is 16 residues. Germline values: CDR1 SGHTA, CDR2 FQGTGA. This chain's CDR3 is CASSSLPSGGYNEQFF. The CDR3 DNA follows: TGTGCCAGCAGCTCTCTCCCTAGCGGGGGCTACAATGAGCAGTTCTTC.

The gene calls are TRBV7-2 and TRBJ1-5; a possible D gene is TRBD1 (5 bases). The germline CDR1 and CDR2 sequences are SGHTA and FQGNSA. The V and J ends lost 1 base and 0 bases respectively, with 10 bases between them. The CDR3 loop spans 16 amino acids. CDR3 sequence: CASSLGSGTSNQPQHF. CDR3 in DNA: TGTGCCAGCAGCTTAGGATCAGGGACTAGCAATCAGCCCCAGCATTTT.

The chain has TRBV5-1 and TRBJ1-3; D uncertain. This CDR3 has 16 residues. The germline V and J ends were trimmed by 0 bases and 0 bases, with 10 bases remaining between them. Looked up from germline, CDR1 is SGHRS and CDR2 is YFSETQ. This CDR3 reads CASSLEVGFSGNTIYF. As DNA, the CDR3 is TGCGCCAGCAGCTTGGAGGTTGGTTTCTCTGGAAACACCATATATTTT.

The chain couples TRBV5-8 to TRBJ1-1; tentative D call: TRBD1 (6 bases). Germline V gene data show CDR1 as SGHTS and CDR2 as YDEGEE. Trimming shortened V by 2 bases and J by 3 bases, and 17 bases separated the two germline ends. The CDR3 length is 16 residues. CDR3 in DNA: TGTGCCAGCAGCTTCCTTCGGGGGGCAGGGGACACTGAAGCTTTCTTT. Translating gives CASSFLRGAGDTEAFF.

DNA for the CDR3: TGCAGTATCCCAGATGAAAAACTGTTTTTT. Encoded protein: CSIPDEKLFF. J is TRBJ1-4 and V is TRBV20-1, with D unclear. The germline V gene has CDR1 DFQATT and CDR2 SNEGSKA (reference sequence). The V and J ends lost 8 bases and 6 bases respectively, with 7 bases between them. This CDR3 is 10 amino acids long.